This TCR beta chain was captured in a study of blood T cells in healthy people across ages. Primed by a sample-barcoded 5' primer and a J-beta primer mix, a second PCR proceeded for roughly 6 to 12 cycles. Via MiXCR, TCRdb re-called the 5' RACE reads, giving one row per CDR3 protein. The sample includes about 2 million distinct CDR3 sequences, around 48% of them seen just once. Germline V CDR1 and CDR2: ENHRY, SYGVKD. The CDR3 length is 13 residues. V was shortened by 5 bases and J by 11 bases, with 18 bases between the two germline ends. The origin of this receptor is a middle-aged woman in good health. The sample taken for sequencing was blood. The rearrangement links TRBV10-3 to TRBJ1-1, with D possibly being TRBD1 (6 bases). CDR3: CAISRQAGGGAFF. CDR3 sequence (DNA): TGTGCCATCAGTAGACAGGCAGGAGGAGGCGCTTTCTTT.